This record looks at one TCR beta chain sequence and its context. Antigen: not known. Other DNA sequences in this sample translate to the same CDR3. These data come from a study of shared clonotypes between healthy human individuals. Germline V gene sequence: CDR1 MDHEN, CDR2 SYDVKM. V lost 4 bases to trimming and J lost 1 base, with 14 bases between them. The CDR3 consists of 15 residues. Study results and limitations: The small donor group covered limited genetic and exposure diversity.

Donors were healthy HIV-negative adults without recently reported acute infections or vaccinations. TCRdb's copy holds only in-frame clones and misses some; the assay was immunoSEQ multiplex PCR. The sample has roughly 1 million clones, around three quarters seen once. This TCR was sampled from a man between 18 and 29 years old in good health. Some clones in this sample may be carry-over from other donors' samples. The V gene is TRBV28, the J gene TRBJ2-7, with D possibly matching TRBD1 (6 bases). Sequenced input: memory CD4+ T cells from PBMCs. Subset indicated: CD45RA-negative fraction. CDR3 nucleotide sequence: TGTGCCAGCAGTTCCGCCGGGACACGGTCCTACGAGCAGTACTTC. Amino acids: CASSSAGTRSYEQYF.